These 6 T cell receptor beta chains share one sample of origin, sequenced in a study of blood T cell repertoires in COVID-19. Assay: immunoSEQ multiplex PCR; the TCRdb copy retains only in-frame clones and omits some. Here the sample spans almost 300,000 clones, just under 90% being singletons. The sample was peripheral blood. The origin of the receptors is a woman in her 30s with COVID-19, enrolled during active disease.

This chain uses TRBV28 with TRBJ1-5; no clear D. This CDR3 is 14 amino acids long. The V end was cut by 8 bases, the J end by 2 bases, with 13 bases between. Germline CDR1 reads MDHEN; CDR2 reads SYDVKM. The CDR3 reads CASRNHGGNQPQHF. The DNA for the CDR3 is TGTGCCAGCCGTAACCACGGGGGCAATCAGCCCCAGCATTTT.

About this clone: The identical CDR3 is also encoded by other nucleotide sequences in the sample. V usage is TRBV20-1 and J usage is TRBJ1-2; TRBD1 matches 7 bases. With V trimmed by 6 bases and J by 5 bases, 3 bases remained unmatched. CDR1 is DFQATT, CDR2 SNEGSKA, per germline (reference sequence). This CDR3 spans 11 amino acids. The CDR3 sequence: CSAETGYGYTF. The CDR3 DNA is TGCAGTGCGGAGACAGGGTATGGCTACACCTTC.

The chain recombines TRBV11-2 with TRBJ1-2; D uncertain. V was cut by 0 bases and J by 8 bases, with 13 bases left in between. The CDR3 totals 14 residues. Germline lookup yields CDR1 SGHAT and CDR2 FQNNGV. The CDR3 DNA reads TGTGCCAGCAGCTTAGATCCGAGGGCCGGAGGCTACACCTTC. Its translation is CASSLDPRAGGYTF.

This clone was counted a single time. V usage is TRBV30 and J usage is TRBJ2-1, with 9 bases lining up with TRBD2. The V and J ends lost 4 bases and 6 bases, in that order; junction bases with no gene match: 7. Germline V gene data show CDR1 as GTSNPN and CDR2 as SVGIG (reference sequence). This CDR3 is 14 amino acids long. The CDR3 region is CAWIGSGGLNEQFF. The CDR3 DNA follows: TGTGCCTGGATCGGTAGCGGGGGCCTCAATGAGCAGTTCTTC.

The rearrangement uses TRBV25-1 and TRBJ1-1; no clear D gene. V lost 5 bases and J lost 2, with 9 bases in between. CDR3 length: 13 residues. Per the germline V gene, CDR1 is MGHDK and CDR2 is SYGVNS. The DNA for the CDR3 is TGTGCCAGCAGTTACAGTGGCAACACTGAAGCTTTCTTT. This encodes CASSYSGNTEAFF.

The chain uses TRBV21-1 and TRBJ1-2; no DNA check was done on the table's D call, TRBD1. TRBV21-1 is shown as a pseudogene. CDR3 length: 15 amino acids. The CDR3, as DNA: TGTGCCAGCAGCACCCTGGGACAGGTGGACTATGGCTACACCTTC. This encodes CASSTLGQVDYGYTF.